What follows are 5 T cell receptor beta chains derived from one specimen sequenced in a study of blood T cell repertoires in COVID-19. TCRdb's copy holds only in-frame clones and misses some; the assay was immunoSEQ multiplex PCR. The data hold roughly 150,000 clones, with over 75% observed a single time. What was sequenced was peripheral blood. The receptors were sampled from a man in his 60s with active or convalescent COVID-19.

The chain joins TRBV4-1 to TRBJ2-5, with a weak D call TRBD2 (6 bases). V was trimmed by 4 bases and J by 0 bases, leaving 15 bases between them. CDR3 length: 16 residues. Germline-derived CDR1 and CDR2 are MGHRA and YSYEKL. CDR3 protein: CASSRLASSYQETQYF. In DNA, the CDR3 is TGCGCCAGCAGCCGGCTAGCGTCATCGTACCAAGAGACCCAGTACTTC.

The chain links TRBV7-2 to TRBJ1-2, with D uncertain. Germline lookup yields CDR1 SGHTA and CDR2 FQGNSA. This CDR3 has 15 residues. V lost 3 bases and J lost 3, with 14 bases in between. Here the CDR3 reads CASSLNEGSDYGYTF. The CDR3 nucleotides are TGTGCCAGCAGCTTGAATGAAGGGAGCGACTATGGCTACACCTTC. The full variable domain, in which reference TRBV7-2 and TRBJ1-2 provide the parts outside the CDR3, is GAGVSQSPSNKVTEKGKDVELRCDPISGHTALYWYRQSLGQGLEFLIYFQGNSAPDKSGLPSDRFSAERTGGSVSTLTIQRTQQEDSAVYLCASSLNEGSDYGYTFGSGTRLTVV.

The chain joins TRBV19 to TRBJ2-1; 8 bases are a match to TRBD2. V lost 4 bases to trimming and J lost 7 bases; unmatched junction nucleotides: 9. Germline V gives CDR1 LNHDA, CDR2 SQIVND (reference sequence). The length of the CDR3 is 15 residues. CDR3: CASSNSAGGRNEQFF. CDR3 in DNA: TGTGCCAGTAGTAATAGCGCGGGCGGGAGGAATGAGCAGTTCTTC.

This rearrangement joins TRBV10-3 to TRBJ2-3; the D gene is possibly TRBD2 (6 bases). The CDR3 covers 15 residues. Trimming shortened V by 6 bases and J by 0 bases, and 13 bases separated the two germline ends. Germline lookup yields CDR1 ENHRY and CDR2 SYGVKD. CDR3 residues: CAISGPGESTDTQYF. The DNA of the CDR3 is TGTGCCATCAGCGGCCCGGGAGAGAGCACAGATACGCAGTATTTT.

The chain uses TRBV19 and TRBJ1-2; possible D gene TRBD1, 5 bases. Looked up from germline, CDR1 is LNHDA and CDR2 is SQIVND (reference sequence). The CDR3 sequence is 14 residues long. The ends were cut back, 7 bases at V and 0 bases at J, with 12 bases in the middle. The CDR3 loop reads CASNPGGANYGYTF. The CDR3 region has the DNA TGTGCCAGTAACCCCGGGGGGGCTAACTATGGCTACACCTTC.